The rows below give T cell receptor beta chains drawn from one sample of a study of cytotoxic CD8 clonotypes in ibrutinib-treated CLL. TCRdb's copy holds only in-frame clones and misses some; the assay was immunoSEQ multiplex PCR. The sample lists 100,000 to 150,000 clones, around 85% occurring once. Sequenced material: PBMCs, taken after 24 months of ibrutinib treatment. Every receptor here comes from a human donor with chronic lymphocytic leukemia. CDR3s include the opening cysteine and the closing phenylalanine or tryptophan. A D gene is named only where the DNA matches it firmly. A row's size may be missing; if present it is once, few, many or a size class.

clone size	V gene	J gene	D gene	CDR3 DNA	CDR3 protein
.	TRBV6-5	TRBJ2-4	.	TGTGCCAGCAGTTACTCGTATGGTGCCAAAAACATTCAGTACTTC	CASSYSYGAKNIQYF
.	TRBV5-4	TRBJ2-3	TRBD2	TGTGCCAGCAGCTTACCGCTAGCGGGAGGTATGGGTACGCAGTATTTT	CASSLPLAGGMGTQYF
.	TRBV4-3	TRBJ1-2	.	TGCGCCAGCAGCCAAGATCCCCAATACTATGGCTACACCTTC	CASSQDPQYYGYTF
.	TRBV2	TRBJ2-1	.	TGTGCCAGCAGGGGGACCCTTGCAGACAATGAGCAGTTCTTC	CASRGTLADNEQFF
.	TRBV6-5	TRBJ1-6	.	TGTGCCAGCAGACCCCAGAGTTCGGGTTCACCCCTCCACTTT	CASRPQSSGSPLHF
.	TRBV7-2	TRBJ2-7	.	TGTGCCAGCAGCTTAGACGGGGGTCCCTACGAGCAGTACTTC	CASSLDGGPYEQYF
.	TRBV2	TRBJ2-6	.	TGTGCCAGCAGTGAATGGGGGTCTGGGGCCAACGTCCTGACTTTC	CASSEWGSGANVLTF
.	TRBV2	TRBJ2-5	TRBD1	TGTGCCAGCATAGAATCACAGGGGAGCCAAGAGACCCAGTACTTC	CASIESQGSQETQYF
once	TRBV5-1	TRBJ1-2	TRBD1	TGCGCCAGCAGCTGGAGCGGACAGGGGAACTATGGCTACACCTTC	CASSWSGQGNYGYTF
.	TRBV11-1	TRBJ2-3	TRBD2	TGTGCCAGCAGCTTAGGACTAGCGGCCGCGAGCACAGATACGCAGTATTTT	CASSLGLAAASTDTQYF
.	TRBV4-3	TRBJ1-3	.	TGCGCCAGCAGCCAAGATATGAGGGGGACCTCTGGAAACACCATATATTTT	CASSQDMRGTSGNTIYF
.	TRBV11-3	TRBJ2-5	TRBD1	TGTGCCAGCAGCTTAGACGGGACAGGGGGGTCGGAGACCCAGTACTTC	CASSLDGTGGSETQYF
.	TRBV6-6	TRBJ1-1	.	TGTGCCAGCAGTTACGGATGGGACCCGAACACTGAAGCTTTCTTT	CASSYGWDPNTEAFF
once	TRBV9	TRBJ2-3	.	TGTGCCAGCAGCGTAACAGACTCCTCAACCACAGATACGCAGTATTTT	CASSVTDSSTTDTQYF
.	TRBV7-2	TRBJ2-2	.	TGTGCCAGCAGCGACAGGTTCAACACCGGGGAGCTGTTTTTT	CASSDRFNTGELFF
.	TRBV27	TRBJ1-2	TRBD1	TGTGCCAGCAGTTTCCAGGACAGGCATGGCTACACCTTC	CASSFQDRHGYTF
.	TRBV6-5	TRBJ1-2	TRBD1	TGTGCCAGCAGTTCGGGACAGGCCTGGAGTGGCTACACCTTC	CASSSGQAWSGYTF
.	TRBV4-2	TRBJ2-1	TRBD2	TGTGCCAGCAGCCTCAGACTAGCGCCGCGCAATGAGCAGTTCTTC	CASSLRLAPRNEQFF
.	TRBV5-8	TRBJ1-2	.	TGTGCCAGCAGCTTTGGAAGGGACTATGGCTACACCTTC	CASSFGRDYGYTF
many	TRBV11-2	TRBJ1-1	.	TGTGCCAGCAGCCCCCTGGGACGTGGGGACTTAGCTTTCTTT	CASSPLGRGDLAFF
.	TRBV27	TRBJ1-1	TRBD1	TGTGCCAGCAGTTTAAGGGACAGGGGAACTGAAGCTTTCTTT	CASSLRDRGTEAFF
.	TRBV28	TRBJ1-1	.	TGTGCCAGCAGTTTAGCGTGGGTAAAGACTGAAGCTTTCTTT	CASSLAWVKTEAFF
.	TRBV6-5	TRBJ2-1	.	TGTGCCAGCAGTTACAGGGAGACTTTTGATGAGCAGTTCTTC	CASSYRETFDEQFF
.	TRBV18	TRBJ1-1	.	TGTGCCAGCTCACAGTCAGAGAACACTGAAGCTTTCTTT	CASSQSENTEAFF
.	TRBV29-1	TRBJ2-1	.	TGCAGCGTTGAGGGATTCGCGGATGAGCAGTTCTTC	CSVEGFADEQFF
.	TRBV7-2	TRBJ2-7	.	TGTGCCACGCGGAGGCCCAGCTCCTACGAGCAGTACTTC	CATRRPSSYEQYF
.	TRBV6-5	TRBJ2-7	.	TGTGCCAGCAGTCAGACAGGCCCTAGGGACGAGCAGTACTTC	CASSQTGPRDEQYF
.	TRBV19	TRBJ2-5	.	TGTGCCAGTAGTATGACCCCAATCAGGCAAGAGACCCAGTACTTC	CASSMTPIRQETQYF
.	TRBV7-2	TRBJ2-5	.	TGTGCCAGCAGCCCTTGGACCGCAACGGAGACCCAGTACTTC	CASSPWTATETQYF
.	TRBV11-3	TRBJ2-1	TRBD1	TGTGCCAGCAGCTTAAGGACAGGGGAATTCCCCAGCTCCTACAATGAGCAGTTCTTC	CASSLRTGEFPSSYNEQFF
.	TRBV2	TRBJ2-1	.	TGTGCCAGCAGTGAAGCCGTCCTGTCCATCCTGTGGGGGGTCGATGAGCAGTTCTTC	CASSEAVLSILWGVDEQFF
.	TRBV9	TRBJ2-1	.	TGTGCCAGCAGCGTAGAGGCCGGCCGGTCCAATGAGCAGTTCTTC	CASSVEAGRSNEQFF